The source of this TCR beta chain is a study of shared clonotypes between healthy human individuals. Study-wide context: Three plates were used per donor for CD4 naive, three for CD4 memory, two for CD8 naive and one for CD8 memory. General study findings and limits: Sequencing of the sorted subsets was shown by rarefaction to be incomplete despite large depth. The sharing of roughly 5% of naive CD4 clonotypes was seen across a handful of donors.

The CDR3 length is 13 residues. CDR1 and CDR2 (germline): LNHDA, SQIVND (reference sequence). Trimming left V 5 bases short and J 3 bases short, with 11 bases between. About this clone: No antigen is known for it.

The protocol was immunoSEQ multiplex PCR, while the TCRdb copy is restricted to in-frame clones and leaves out a portion. Seen here are about 2.3 million clones, more than 80% observed once, and the top ten hold approximately 0.4%. Sample: naive CD4+ T cells from PBMCs. Noted subset: CD45RA+ positively selected. The TCR sequence derives from a man younger than 30 in good health. Some clones in this sample may be carry-over from other donors' samples. The rearrangement links TRBV19 to TRBJ2-7, with no clear D. CDR3 DNA: TGTGCCAGTAGTGTAAAGCCCAGCTACGAGCAGTACTTC. Residues: CASSVKPSYEQYF.